The 10 T cell receptor beta chains given below trace back to one sample, sequenced in a study of shared clonotypes between healthy human individuals. Only in-frame clones appear in the TCRdb table, and some are missing; sequencing was by immunoSEQ multiplex PCR. The sample carries roughly 680,000 clones, 55% to 80% recorded once. Input material: memory CD4+ T cells sorted from blood. Specified subset: CD45RA-negative fraction. These receptors were taken from a woman in her thirties in good health.

The V call is TRBV7-2, the J call TRBJ2-3, with D unclear. From germline, CDR1 is SGHTA and CDR2 FQGNSA. V was clipped by 2 bases and J by 3 bases, with 9 bases between them. The CDR3 length is 14 residues. The CDR3 bases are TGTGCCAGCAGCTTAATGGGCCCGACAGATACGCAGTATTTT. Its protein is CASSLMGPTDTQYF.

Details on this clone: A read error is likely here: a far larger clone is one base away. V and J are TRBV19 and TRBJ2-4; D is possibly TRBD1 (6 bases). CDR3 length: 14 amino acids. CDR1 and CDR2 (germline): LNHDA, SQIVND (reference sequence). The V end lost 5 bases, the J end lost 4 bases, and 12 bases lay between the germline ends. The CDR3 sequence: CASSLSDRKNIQYF. CDR3 nucleotides: TGTGCCAGTAGTCTGTCGGACAGAAAAAACATTCAGTACTTC.

The chain employs TRBV29-1 and TRBJ1-5; D remains unclear. This CDR3 contains 13 residues. Trimming left V 4 bases short and J 5 bases short, with 12 bases between. Germline V gives CDR1 SQVTM, CDR2 ANQGSEA. The CDR3 DNA reads as TGCAGCGTTGGCCTGGGCATGGATCAGCCCCAGCATTTT. It specifies CSVGLGMDQPQHF.

This clone was counted a few times. V is TRBV7-9 and J is TRBJ2-7; 15 bases fit TRBD2. Germline V lookup: CDR1 SEHNR, CDR2 FQNEAQ (reference sequence). The junction had 5 bases not matched to a gene; V was cut back by 5 bases and J by 9 bases. There are 14 residues in the CDR3. The CDR3 region has the DNA TGTGCCAGCAGCCTCGGGACTAGCGGGGGGCGGCAGTACTTC. It is translated as CASSLGTSGGRQYF.

This sequence joins TRBV9 and TRBJ2-1, with 14 bases matching TRBD2. The germline gives CDR1 SGDLS, CDR2 YYNGEE. J lost 0 bases, V lost 4 bases, and 3 bases had no gene match. The CDR3 contains 17 residues. CDR3 residues: CASSPGTSGGSYNEQFF. The CDR3 bases are TGTGCCAGCAGCCCAGGGACTAGCGGGGGCTCCTACAATGAGCAGTTCTTC.

The chain carries TRBV5-6 and TRBJ2-5, with D hard to call. V lost 0 bases to trimming and J lost 10 bases, with 16 bases between them. This CDR3 spans 14 amino acids. Germline V gene lookup returns CDR1 SGHDT and CDR2 YYEEEE. The CDR3 loop reads CASSLGSAGVGQYF. The CDR3 coding sequence is TGTGCCAGCAGCTTGGGTTCTGCAGGCGTTGGCCAGTACTTC. Using reference TRBV5-6 and TRBJ2-5 for the parts outside the CDR3, the full variable domain is DAGVTQSPTHLIKTRGQQVTLRCSPKSGHDTVSWYQQALGQGPQFIFQYYEEEERQRGNFPDRFSGHQFPNYSSELNVNALLLGDSALYLCASSLGSAGVGQYFGPGTRLLVL.

The chain joins TRBV6-1 to TRBJ1-5; no clear D. The V gene lost 4 bases and the J gene lost 7 bases, with 26 bases spanning the gap. Germline CDR1 is MNHNS and CDR2 is SASEGT. The CDR3 is made up of 18 amino acids. In nucleotides, the CDR3 is TGTGCCAGCAGTGGGGGAAGATCTTGGGGAAGTTCAGAACAGCCCCAGCATTTT. As protein: CASSGGRSWGSSEQPQHF.

The chain carries TRBV2 and TRBJ2-7, with 13 nucleotides matching TRBD2. The V gene end was trimmed by 7 bases and the J gene end by 7 bases; junction bases not matched to a gene: 7. Per the germline V gene, CDR1 is SNHLY and CDR2 is FYNNEI. The CDR3 is 14 amino acids. CDR3 DNA: TGTGCCAGCACCCGGACTAGCGGGAGCAGTGAGCAGTACTTC. Protein product: CASTRTSGSSEQYF. The full variable domain, its missing parts supplied by reference TRBV2 and TRBJ2-7, is EPEVTQTPSHQVTQMGQEVILRCVPISNHLYFYWYRQILGQKVEFLVSFYNNEISEKSEIFDDQFSVERPDGSNFTLKIRSTKLEDSAMYFCASTRTSGSSEQYFGPGTRLTVT.

For this clone: The sample carries other DNA sequences with the same CDR3. The chain employs TRBV19 and TRBJ2-2, with a weak D call TRBD2 (5 bases). The CDR3 is 15 amino acids. The germline V gene has CDR1 LNHDA and CDR2 SQIVND (reference sequence). V dropped 1 base and J dropped 2 bases, with 8 bases sitting between them. CDR3 sequence: CASSIAGRNTGELFF. For the CDR3, the DNA is TGTGCCAGTAGTATAGCGGGGAGAAACACCGGGGAGCTGTTTTTT. The entire variable domain, with the rest obtained from reference TRBV19 and TRBJ2-2, is as follows: DGGITQSPKYLFRKEGQNVTLSCEQNLNHDAMYWYRQDPGQGLRLIYYSQIVNDFQKGDIAEGYSVSREKKESFPLTVTSAQKNPTAFYLCASSIAGRNTGELFFGEGSRLTVL.

The J gene is TRBJ2-3, the V gene TRBV2; D gene unclear. CDR1 SNHLY and CDR2 FYNNEI come from the germline V gene. Trimming removed 11 bases from V and 6 bases from J, with 15 bases in between. The CDR3 has 12 amino acids. CDR3 amino acids: CAVKQDPDTQYF. The CDR3 DNA sequence: TGTGCCGTTAAGCAAGACCCGGATACGCAGTATTTT.